This TCR beta chain was captured by sequencing in a study of shared clonotypes between healthy human individuals. Findings and limits, study-wide: On the whole, naive subsets had larger estimated richness than memory subsets had.

Terminally differentiated effector memory CD45RA+ cells were excluded from the naive CD8 cells, which were CD45RO-negative and positively selected for CCR7. Regarding this clone: Its antigen remains unknown. The DNA is omitted, as the CDR3 cannot be located on it reliably, and the CDR3 follows TCRdb's listing.

Sequencing used immunoSEQ multiplex PCR; TCRdb keeps in-frame clones, though not all of them. The sample has around 600,000 clones; roughly 98% are singletons. Per the germline V gene, CDR1 is LGHNA and CDR2 is YSLEER. The CDR3 numbers 16 amino acids, ends counted. The sequence came from a man aged 25 to 45 in good health. The sequenced sample was naive CD8+ T cells sorted from blood. The gene calls are TRBV4-3 and TRBJ1-5. This CDR3 is CASSQDFGAGAQPQHF.